What follows describes a single T cell receptor beta chain. The entry originates in a study of T cells in Graves' hyperthyroidism and ophthalmopathy. Patients with ophthalmopathy all had a Clinical Activity Score of at least 3, a NOSPECS grade of at least 4 and duration under 3 months. TCR beta CDR3 region amplification was performed from RNA transcripts. The study used the HTBI primer set for a first-round RT-PCR of the TCR CDR3. TCRdb used MiXCR to reprocess the multiplex PCR reads, holding one entry per CDR3 protein. The sample has 330,000 or so distinct CDR3 sequences, roughly 18% seen once. V shed 6 bases and J 3 bases; nucleotides not matched to a gene: 10. This CDR3 has 16 amino acids. The germline V gene has CDR1 MNHNS and CDR2 SASEGT.

The chain carries TRBV6-1 and TRBJ1-5, with 8 bases identical to TRBD1. The TCR was taken from a woman between 35 and 50 years old with Graves' ophthalmopathy. The sample was blood. For the CDR3, the DNA is TGTGCCAGCAGGGCTACAGGGGGTGGTAACAATCAGCCCCAGCATTTT. This sequence encodes CASRATGGGNNQPQHF.